The 31 T cell receptor beta chains in this list originate from one sample, sequenced in a study of vaccination effects on CD4 cells after COVID-19. The antigens of these receptors remain unknown. With more than nine days of culture completed, CD4+ T cells were isolated. The repertoire was sequenced with immunoSEQ multiplex PCR; TCRdb's copy has only in-frame clones and lacks some. The sample lists under 40,000 clones, roughly 87% occurring once. Specimen: CD4+ T cells from PBMCs cultured without peptide, collected before COVID-19 vaccination. These receptors all come from a human donor who received a COVID-19 vaccine.

This clone was detected a few times. This rearrangement joins TRBV6-2 or TRBV6-3 to TRBJ1-2; unclear D gene. This CDR3 has 14 residues. CDR1 is MNHEY, CDR2 SVGEGT, per germline. V was cut by 6 bases and J by 3 bases, with 14 bases left in between. The CDR3 DNA reads as TGTGCCAGCAGCTCCCATTGGACGGACTATGGCTACACCTTC. The encoded protein is CASSSHWTDYGYTF.

This chain uses TRBV6-2 or TRBV6-3 with TRBJ2-5, with D possibly TRBD2 on 7 matching bases. CDR1 is MNHEY, CDR2 SVGEGT, per germline. The CDR3 has 16 residues. V was clipped by 6 bases and J by 2 bases, with 19 bases between them. This CDR3 is CASSHGGGGTQETQYF. For the CDR3, the DNA is TGTGCCAGCAGCCACGGGGGCGGGGGAACTCAAGAGACCCAGTACTTC.

This chain connects TRBV10-2 to TRBJ2-7, with 9 nucleotides matching TRBD1. Trimming cost V 6 bases and J 5 bases; bases outside gene matches: 5. Germline V CDR1 and CDR2: WSHSY, SAAADI. The CDR3 has 13 amino acids. The CDR3 DNA follows: TGCGCCAGCAGGGAGACAGGGGGACACGAGCAGTACGTC. Amino acid sequence: CASRETGGHEQYV.

V usage is TRBV7-2 and J usage is TRBJ1-2; D perhaps matches TRBD1 (6 bases). This CDR3 is built from 15 residues. Trimming removed 1 base from V and 2 bases from J, with 11 bases in between. Germline CDR1 SGHTA, CDR2 FQGNSA. CDR3 sequence (DNA): TGTGCCAGCAGCTTAGTAACAGGGTCGAACTATGGCTACACCTTC. Amino acid sequence: CASSLVTGSNYGYTF.

J is TRBJ1-5 and V is TRBV6-1; tentative D call: TRBD1 (6 bases). Trimming pared 0 bases from V and 0 bases from J, leaving 9 bases between. The CDR3 is made up of 16 amino acids. Looked up from germline, CDR1 is MNHNS and CDR2 is SASEGT. The CDR3 DNA follows: TGTGCCAGCAGTGAAGCAAGGGGACATAGCAATCAGCCCCAGCATTTT. As protein: CASSEARGHSNQPQHF.

Only one count was recorded for this clone. The chain is built from TRBV7-9 and TRBJ2-7; D perhaps matches TRBD2 (5 bases). The CDR3 has 12 residues. Germline CDR1 and CDR2: SEHNR and FQNEAQ (reference sequence). Trimming took off 2 bases at V and 5 bases at J, with 7 bases between the two ends. The CDR3 spells CASSLTGNEQYV. CDR3 sequence (DNA): TGTGCCAGCAGCTTAACGGGGAACGAGCAGTACGTC.

This CDR3 reads CASSQEGGGITATQYF. CDR3 coding DNA: TGCGCCAGCAGCCAAGAAGGGGGGGGAATAACGGCGACCCAGTACTTC. The chain recombines TRBV4-1 with TRBJ2-5; D is possibly TRBD2 (7 bases). Trimming cost V 0 bases and J 7 bases, with 18 bases left between them. Per the germline V gene, CDR1 is MGHRA and CDR2 is YSYEKL. The CDR3 contains 16 residues.

The genes are TRBV7-8 and TRBJ2-5; possible D gene TRBD2, 7 bases. Trimming removed 2 bases at V and 7 bases at J, with 20 bases between. There are 16 residues in the CDR3. The germline CDR1 and CDR2 sequences are SGHVS and FQNEAQ. The CDR3 DNA reads as TGTGCCAGCAGCTTAATTAGAGGGGGGGGCAGGGTGACCCAGTACTTC. As protein: CASSLIRGGGRVTQYF.

This clone was detected only a few times. The CDR3 DNA reads TGTGCCAGCAGAAAGAAAGGTACTGATCAGAACACTGAAGCTTTCTTT. This sequence encodes CASRKKGTDQNTEAFF. The rearrangement uses TRBV5-5 and TRBJ1-1; D remains unclear. The CDR3 totals 16 residues. Trimming removed 5 bases from V and 1 base from J, with 18 bases in between. Germline V CDR1 and CDR2: SGHKS, YYEKEE (reference sequence).

This clone was found once. The chain uses TRBV4-1 and TRBJ1-1, with 8 bases matching TRBD1. Germline lookup yields CDR1 MGHRA and CDR2 YSYEKL. The V and J ends lost 0 bases and 6 bases, in that order; junction bases with no gene match: 6. The CDR3 extends over 15 amino acids. CDR3 DNA: TGCGCCAGCAGCCAAGATCCAGGGGGCTGGGCTGAAGCTTTCTTT. This gives the protein CASSQDPGGWAEAFF.

The V call is TRBV25-1, the J call TRBJ1-3, with D perhaps matching TRBD1 (5 bases). V was clipped by 1 base and J by 1 base, with 14 bases between them. This CDR3 spans 17 amino acids. Germline-derived CDR1 and CDR2 are MGHDK and SYGVNS. CDR3 protein: CASSEFEGRPSGNTIYF. The CDR3 DNA sequence: TGTGCCAGCAGTGAATTTGAGGGGCGACCGTCTGGAAACACCATATATTTT. The full variable domain, completed using reference TRBV25-1 and TRBJ1-3, is EADIYQTPRYLVIGTGKKITLECSQTMGHDKMYWYQQDPGMELHLIHYSYGVNSTEKGDLSSESTVSRIRTEHFPLTLESARPSHTSQYLCASSEFEGRPSGNTIYFGEGSWLTVV.

V usage is TRBV5-5 and J usage is TRBJ2-6; 7 bases agree with TRBD1. CDR3 size: 17 residues. Trimming removed 6 bases from V and 0 bases from J; junction bases left unmatched: 9. CDR1 and CDR2 from the germline V gene are SGHKS and YYEKEE (reference sequence). The chain's CDR3 is CASIPSGGSSGANVLTF. The CDR3, as DNA: TGTGCCAGCATCCCCTCAGGGGGTTCCTCTGGGGCCAACGTCCTGACTTTC.

The V and J genes are TRBV5-1 and TRBJ1-6; D gene uncertain. Germline values: CDR1 SGHRS, CDR2 YFSETQ. V was cut by 0 bases and J by 8 bases, with 9 bases left in between. This CDR3 has 14 residues. Here the CDR3 reads CASSLVSGDSPLHF. DNA for the CDR3: TGCGCCAGCAGCTTGGTGTCGGGAGATTCACCCCTCCACTTT.

The chain employs TRBV5-1 and TRBJ2-3; no firm D call. The CDR3 contains 13 residues. Trimming shortened V by 0 bases and J by 3 bases, and 5 bases separated the two germline ends. The germline CDR1 and CDR2 sequences are SGHRS and YFSETQ. CDR3 region: CASSLGSTDTQYF. CDR3 sequence (DNA): TGCGCCAGCAGCTTGGGTTCTACAGATACGCAGTATTTT.

The chain links TRBV10-3 to TRBJ2-7, with 9 bases aligning to TRBD1. This CDR3 spans 14 amino acids. V was pared by 11 bases and J by 3 bases, with 11 bases of the junction left unmatched. Per germline, CDR1 ENHRY and CDR2 SYGVKD. The DNA for the CDR3 is TGTGCCCTCTCCCGGGACAGGGAATGCTACGAGCAGTACGTC. Translation gives CALSRDRECYEQYV.

The J gene is TRBJ1-4, the V gene TRBV7-2; a weak D match, TRBD1 (5 bases). CDR1 is SGHTA and CDR2 is FQGNSA in the germline V gene. V shed 4 bases and J shed 5 bases, with 14 bases lying between them. This CDR3 spans 15 amino acids. The CDR3 DNA reads as TGTGCCAGCAGCTCCCTCTGGGGGGGGAATGAAAAACTGTTTTTT. This translates into CASSSLWGGNEKLFF.

This sequence joins TRBV29-1 and TRBJ2-5; the D is unclear. Between the trimmed V and J ends, which lost 1 base and 5 bases, there was a span of 14 bases. CDR1 is SQVTM, CDR2 ANQGSEA, per germline. The CDR3 covers 14 residues. The CDR3, as DNA: TGCAGCGTTGAAGTCTCCCACGGTGGGGAGACCCAGTACTTC. This encodes CSVEVSHGGETQYF.

The rearrangement joins TRBV6-5 to TRBJ2-1; D is perhaps TRBD1 (5 bases). V was pared by 2 bases and J by 6 bases, with 14 bases between. CDR1 and CDR2 from the germline V gene are MNHEY and SVGAGI. The CDR3 length is 15 residues. For the CDR3, the DNA is TGTGCCAGCAGTTACGCTAGACAGCCCCGCAATGAGCAGTTCTTC. Protein sequence: CASSYARQPRNEQFF.

The CDR3 loop is CASWRGASTDTQYF. DNA of the CDR3: TGTGCCAGCTGGCGCGGCGCTAGCACAGATACGCAGTATTTT. V is TRBV2 and J is TRBJ2-3; no firm D call. The length of the CDR3 is 14 residues. Trimming took 8 bases from V and 0 from J, leaving 12 bases between them. CDR1 is SNHLY and CDR2 is FYNNEI in the germline V gene.

This clone was counted only a few times. This rearrangement joins TRBV11-2 to TRBJ1-2; D perhaps matches TRBD1 (5 bases). This CDR3 comprises 13 residues. Germline V CDR1 and CDR2: SGHAT, FQNNGV. Deletions cut 1 base from V and 5 bases from J, with 8 bases between. CDR3 sequence (DNA): TGTGCCAGCAGCTTAGTTGGGGCTTATGGCTACACCTTC. It is translated as CASSLVGAYGYTF. Supplemented by reference TRBV11-2 and TRBJ1-2, the full variable domain reads EAGVAQSPRYKIIEKRQSVAFWCNPISGHATLYWYQQILGQGPKLLIQFQNNGVVDDSQLPKDRFSAERLKGVDSTLKIQPAKLEDSAVYLCASSLVGAYGYTFGSGTRLTVV.

V is TRBV11-3 and J is TRBJ2-3, with 11 bases aligning to TRBD2. Germline CDR1 is SGHNT and CDR2 is YENEEA. V was pared by 5 bases and J by 2 bases, with 6 bases of the junction left unmatched. The CDR3 has 16 amino acids. CDR3 loop: CASSPGTSGDTDTQYF. The DNA for the CDR3 is TGTGCCAGCAGCCCAGGGACTAGCGGTGACACAGATACGCAGTATTTT.

This clone was found once. The J gene is TRBJ1-4, the V gene TRBV19, with TRBD1 as a possible D gene (6 bases). The germline V and J ends were trimmed by 2 bases and 7 bases, with 14 bases remaining between them. This CDR3 region has 15 residues. CDR1 and CDR2 from the germline V gene are LNHDA and SQIVND (reference sequence). The CDR3 nucleotides read TGTGCCAGTAGTATAAGGCGGCAGGGGAGTGAAAAACTGTTTTTT. Translation: CASSIRRQGSEKLFF.

This clone showed up just once. This chain connects TRBV19 to TRBJ1-4; D uncertain. The CDR3 extends over 15 amino acids. CDR1 and CDR2 (germline): LNHDA, SQIVND (reference sequence). Trimming shortened V by 5 bases and J by 0 bases, and 10 bases separated the two germline ends. CDR3 loop: CASSPRITTNEKLFF. CDR3 in DNA: TGTGCCAGTAGTCCCCGTATAACAACTAATGAAAAACTGTTTTTT.

J is TRBJ2-3 and V is TRBV4-1, with D hard to call. The CDR3 covers 14 residues. Trimming cost V 3 bases and J 2 bases, with 9 bases left between them. Germline V gene data show CDR1 as MGHRA and CDR2 as YSYEKL. CDR3 bases: TGCGCCAGCAGCCAGTCATCGAACACAGATACGCAGTATTTT. Amino acids: CASSQSSNTDTQYF.

This clone was recorded a few times. The chain combines TRBV30 with TRBJ2-2; D ambiguous. Germline lookup yields CDR1 GTSNPN and CDR2 SVGIG (reference sequence). This CDR3 contains 13 residues. Trimming removed 0 bases from V and 5 bases from J, with 7 bases in between. CDR3: CAWSVIGTGELFF. In nucleotides, the CDR3 is TGTGCCTGGAGTGTAATAGGAACCGGGGAGCTGTTTTTT.

The genes are TRBV9 and TRBJ2-1; D not certain. The CDR3 runs 15 residues. The germline V gene encodes CDR1 SGDLS and CDR2 YYNGEE. Deletions cut 2 bases from V and 0 bases from J, with 9 bases between. CDR3 in DNA: TGTGCCAGCAGCGTCGGCGGCGCCTCCTACAATGAGCAGTTCTTC. Amino acids: CASSVGGASYNEQFF.

J is TRBJ1-5 and V is TRBV3-1 (or the pseudogene TRBV3-2); tentatively, D is TRBD1 (6 bases). This CDR3 spans 16 amino acids. The germline V gene encodes CDR1 LGHDT and CDR2 YNNKEL (reference sequence). V dropped 4 bases and J dropped 6 bases, with 19 bases sitting between them. The CDR3 spells CASSPSWGGGGQPQHF. CDR3 nucleotides: TGTGCCAGCAGCCCGTCCTGGGGCGGGGGCGGTCAGCCCCAGCATTTT.

The rearrangement joins TRBV27 to TRBJ1-4; possible D gene TRBD1, 5 bases. Trimming took 3 bases from V and 8 from J, leaving 13 bases between them. The CDR3 totals 14 residues. Germline lookup yields CDR1 MNHEY and CDR2 SMNVEV (reference sequence). Here the CDR3 reads CASSLSRGREKLFF. In nucleotides, the CDR3 is TGTGCCAGCAGTTTGTCAAGGGGTAGGGAAAAACTGTTTTTT.

This clone was seen more than once but under ten times. For the CDR3, the DNA is TGTGCCAGCAGGGCAACAGTTGCGAGCGGCTACACCTTC. It codes for CASRATVASGYTF. The chain recombines TRBV6-5 with TRBJ1-2, with D unclear. V was clipped by 6 bases and J by 8 bases, with 16 bases between them. The CDR3 sequence is 13 residues long. Looked up from germline, CDR1 is MNHEY and CDR2 is SVGAGI.

The rearrangement links TRBV9 to TRBJ2-1, with TRBD1 as a possible D gene (6 bases). Trimming left V 3 bases short and J 8 bases short, with 18 bases between. The CDR3 has 15 residues. Germline V gene sequence: CDR1 SGDLS, CDR2 YYNGEE. CDR3 in amino acids: CASSAPDRLVDEQFF. The CDR3 region has the DNA TGTGCCAGCAGCGCCCCAGACAGGTTAGTCGATGAGCAGTTCTTC.

This CDR3 is CASSLLGVSRSPQETQYF. In nucleotides, the CDR3 is TGTGCCAGCAGTCTTTTAGGGGTGTCTAGGTCCCCCCAAGAGACCCAGTACTTC. The J gene is TRBJ2-5, the V gene TRBV28, with D tentatively TRBD1 (5 bases). Trimming removed 5 bases from V and 1 base from J, with 23 bases in between. Germline V gene sequence: CDR1 MDHEN, CDR2 SYDVKM. CDR3 length: 18 amino acids.